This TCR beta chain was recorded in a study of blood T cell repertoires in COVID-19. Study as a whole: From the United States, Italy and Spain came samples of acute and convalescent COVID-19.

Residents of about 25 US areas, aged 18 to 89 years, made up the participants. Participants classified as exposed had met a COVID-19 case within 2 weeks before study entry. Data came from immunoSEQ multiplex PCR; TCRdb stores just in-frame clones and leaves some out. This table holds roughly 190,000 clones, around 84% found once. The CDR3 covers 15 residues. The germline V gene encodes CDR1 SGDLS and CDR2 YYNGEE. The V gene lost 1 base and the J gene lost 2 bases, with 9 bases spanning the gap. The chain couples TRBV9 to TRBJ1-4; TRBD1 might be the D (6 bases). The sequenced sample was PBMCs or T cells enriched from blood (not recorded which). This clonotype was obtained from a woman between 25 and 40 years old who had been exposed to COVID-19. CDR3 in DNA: TGTGCCAGCAGCGTAACAGGGAACACTAATGAAAAACTGTTTTTT. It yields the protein CASSVTGNTNEKLFF.